These 21 T cell receptor beta chains came from one sample sequenced in a study of T-cell reconstitution after alpha-beta-depleted transplantation in children (TCRdb year 2016). The sample's treatment or condition label is to be understood as: allogeneic hematopoietic cell transplantation with graft depleted of TCRalphabeta T cells and CD19 B cells. Receptors were amplified or captured by PCR. Sequencing was performed on an Illumina HiSeq 2500. To normalize quantification of the TCRbeta repertoire, the TCR libraries were built with molecular barcoding that relied on unique molecular identifiers. TCRdb reprocessing: public reads trimmed at Q25 with fastp, clones called with MiXCR, in-frame beta chains kept. Merged by CDR3 protein, the rows form single entries marked with the most common genes and DNA. A total of some 100,000 distinct CDR3 sequences appear in this sample, roughly a quarter of them only once. 20% to 25% of the sample rests with the top ten.

The sample consisted of PBMCs, taken before TCRalphabeta/CD19-depleted stem cell transplant. These receptors were obtained from a boy younger than 10 with acute lymphoblastic leukemia, due to receive a stem cell transplant.

DNA of the CDR3: TGTGCCAGCAGCCAAGGAAGCGGACAGACCTACGAGCAGTACTTC. Translated, it gives CASSQGSGQTYEQYF. This chain links TRBV4-2 with TRBJ2-7; possible D gene TRBD1, 6 bases. Trimming took 1 base from V and 2 from J, leaving 12 bases between them. CDR3 length: 15 amino acids. Germline V lookup: CDR1 LGHNA, CDR2 YNFKEQ.

V usage is TRBV5-1 and J usage is TRBJ2-1, with a weak D call TRBD1 (5 bases). CDR3 length: 14 amino acids. V lost 5 bases and J 3 bases, leaving 12 bases between the germline ends. Germline lookup yields CDR1 SGHRS and CDR2 YFSETQ. Written as DNA, the CDR3 is TGCGCCAGCAGGCCAGGGCATGACTACAATGAGCAGTTCTTC. This codes for CASRPGHDYNEQFF.

Ten or more counts support this clonotype. The chain has TRBV27 and TRBJ2-7, with TRBD1 matching over 10 bases. There are 14 residues in the CDR3. Germline lookup yields CDR1 MNHEY and CDR2 SMNVEV (reference sequence). J was trimmed by 5 bases and V by 6 bases; bases with no gene match: 7. The DNA for the CDR3 is TGTGCCAGCAGCACCGGGACAGGGGTTAACGAGCAGTACTTC. Translation gives CASSTGTGVNEQYF.

This clonotype was counted many times. The chain combines TRBV28 with TRBJ2-7; the match to TRBD2 covers 11 bases. This CDR3 has 14 amino acids. Unmatched junction bases numbered 5, after V lost 6 bases and J lost 4 bases. In germline, CDR1 is MDHEN, CDR2 SYDVKM. The CDR3 sequence is CASSIGTSGYEQYF. Written as DNA, the CDR3 is TGTGCCAGCAGCATTGGGACTAGCGGTTACGAGCAGTACTTC.

The sample holds a few counts of this clonotype. The CDR3 reads CASSQYVSGNTIYF. For the CDR3, the DNA is TGTGCCAGCAGCCAATACGTCTCTGGAAACACCATATATTTT. V usage is TRBV7-2 and J usage is TRBJ1-3; no firm D call. Germline CDR1 SGHTA, CDR2 FQGNSA. Trimming removed 5 bases at V and 0 bases at J, with 8 bases between. This CDR3 comprises 14 residues.

This clonotype was detected many times. This chain uses TRBV7-2 with TRBJ2-1, with D perhaps matching TRBD2 (5 bases). Trimming left V 5 bases short and J 7 bases short, with 15 bases between. Per the germline V gene, CDR1 is SGHTA and CDR2 is FQGNSA. The CDR3 sequence is 14 residues long. In DNA, the CDR3 is TGTGCCAGCAGCCAGCGGAGTAGCAGAAATGAGCAGTTCTTC. This gives the protein CASSQRSSRNEQFF.

The J gene is TRBJ1-6, the V gene TRBV5-1; D remains ambiguous. The V end was cut by 0 bases, the J end by 7 bases, with 8 bases between. CDR3 length: 14 residues. From germline, CDR1 is SGHRS and CDR2 YFSETQ. CDR3 in amino acids: CASSLEQSNSPLHF. CDR3 bases: TGCGCCAGCAGCTTGGAACAGTCGAATTCACCCCTCCACTTT. The full variable domain, its missing parts supplied by reference TRBV5-1 and TRBJ1-6, is KAGVTQTPRYLIKTRGQQVTLSCSPISGHRSVSWYQQTPGQGLQFLFEYFSETQRNKGNFPGRFSGRQFSNSRSEMNVSTLELGDSALYLCASSLEQSNSPLHFGNGTRLTVT.

V usage is TRBV7-2 and J usage is TRBJ2-1; no firm D call. The CDR3 is made up of 17 amino acids. The germline V and J ends were trimmed by 0 bases and 0 bases, with 12 bases remaining between them. Looked up from germline, CDR1 is SGHTA and CDR2 is FQGNSA. CDR3 DNA sequence: TGTGCCAGCAGCTTAGCGGGCAGACCATCCTCCTACAATGAGCAGTTCTTC. Translated, it gives CASSLAGRPSSYNEQFF.

This clonotype was counted a few times. The J gene is TRBJ2-3, the V gene TRBV6-1; 9 bases align to TRBD2. V lost 5 bases and J lost 7; bases outside the gene matches: 16. The germline V gene has CDR1 MNHNS and CDR2 SASEGT. This CDR3 region has 17 residues. The CDR3, as DNA: TGTGCCAGCAGTCCAACGACTAGCGGATCATCTCGGTATACGCAGTATTTT. Residues: CASSPTTSGSSRYTQYF.

This clonotype was observed many times. The chain links TRBV29-1 to TRBJ2-1; a weak D match, TRBD2 (6 bases). The V and J ends lost 6 bases and 6 bases respectively, with 18 bases between them. Germline V gene lookup returns CDR1 SQVTM and CDR2 ANQGSEA. This CDR3 has 14 amino acids. CDR3 loop: CSVPKADGSNEQFF. CDR3 nucleotides: TGCAGCGTCCCCAAGGCGGACGGGAGCAATGAGCAGTTCTTC.

The V and J genes are TRBV6-5 and TRBJ1-1; D uncertain. The V and J ends lost 2 bases and 4 bases respectively, with 8 bases between them. This CDR3 contains 13 residues. The germline CDR1 and CDR2 sequences are MNHEY and SVGAGI. CDR3: CASSYGEGTEAFF. The CDR3 DNA is TGTGCCAGCAGTTACGGGGAAGGCACTGAAGCTTTCTTT.

The table lists this clonotype with a count of one. This chain joins TRBV20-1 and TRBJ2-5; TRBD2 aligns across 7 bases. J was trimmed by 6 bases and V by 2 bases; bases with no gene match: 3. This CDR3 has 12 amino acids. The germline CDR1 and CDR2 sequences are DFQATT and SNEGSKA (reference sequence). This chain's CDR3 is CSARLAEKTQYF. CDR3 DNA sequence: TGCAGTGCTAGACTAGCGGAAAAGACCCAGTACTTC.

This clonotype was picked up one time. V is TRBV20-1 and J is TRBJ2-4; weak D call: TRBD1 (5 bases). Germline V gene data show CDR1 as DFQATT and CDR2 as SNEGSKA (reference sequence). The CDR3 is 14 residues long. Trimming removed 2 bases at V and 4 bases at J, with 12 bases between. The CDR3 DNA sequence: TGCAGTGCTAGACAGGGTAATGTTAAAAACATTCAGTACTTC. Encoded protein: CSARQGNVKNIQYF.

A few counts support this clonotype. V gene TRBV4-2 combines with J gene TRBJ2-2; possible D gene TRBD2, 6 bases. Germline V gene sequence: CDR1 LGHNA, CDR2 YNFKEQ. V lost 0 bases and J 4 bases, leaving 9 bases between the germline ends. The CDR3 is 15 residues long. The CDR3 DNA sequence: TGTGCCAGCAGCCAAGAGGAGGGGAGCACCGGGGAGCTGTTTTTT. This codes for CASSQEEGSTGELFF.

This clonotype was detected a few times. The rearrangement links TRBV12-3 or TRBV12-4 to TRBJ1-3, with 8 bases that match TRBD1. The V gene end was trimmed by 7 bases and the J gene end by 4 bases; junction bases not matched to a gene: 3. CDR3 size: 13 residues. The CDR3 sequence: CASMGTGGNTIYF. The CDR3 DNA follows: TGTGCCAGCATGGGGACAGGCGGAAACACCATATATTTT.

The chain combines TRBV5-1 with TRBJ2-2; tentative D call: TRBD1 (6 bases). This CDR3 comprises 15 residues. Looked up from germline, CDR1 is SGHRS and CDR2 is YFSETQ. Trimming shortened V by 4 bases and J by 3 bases, and 13 bases separated the two germline ends. The CDR3 nucleotides are TGCGCCAGCAGCCCCCAGACAGGATACACCGGGGAGCTGTTTTTT. Its translation: CASSPQTGYTGELFF.

The CDR3, as DNA: TGTGCCAGCGGGCCCGGCAGGGGCTACGAGCAGTACTTC. Translated, it gives CASGPGRGYEQYF. The genes are TRBV28 and TRBJ2-7; a possible D gene is TRBD1 (6 bases). V was shortened by 8 bases and J by 3 bases, with 14 bases between the two germline ends. Germline assignment: CDR1 MDHEN and CDR2 SYDVKM. The CDR3 is 13 residues long.

The chain is built from TRBV20-1 and TRBJ2-5; D might be TRBD2 (6 bases). This CDR3 comprises 14 residues. V lost 0 bases and J lost 2, with 10 bases in between. Per germline, CDR1 DFQATT and CDR2 SNEGSKA (reference sequence). The CDR3 DNA follows: TGCAGTGCTAGAGAGGCGGGACCTCAAGAGACCCAGTACTTC. Encoded protein: CSAREAGPQETQYF.

This clonotype showed up just a few times. The chain couples TRBV5-6 to TRBJ2-2; D gene ambiguous. The CDR3 spans 14 residues. Trimming took 0 bases from V and 8 from J, leaving 11 bases between them. Germline CDR1 SGHDT, CDR2 YYEEEE. Here the CDR3 DNA reads TGTGCCAGCAGCTTGGGCTTCTTAGGTGGGGAGCTGTTTTTT. Its protein product is CASSLGFLGGELFF.

The chain has TRBV7-8 and TRBJ1-1, with 10 bases lining up with TRBD1. CDR3 length: 15 residues. V trimming: 1 base; J trimming: 1 base; junction bases outside the gene matches: 0. Germline V gene data show CDR1 as SGHVS and CDR2 as FQNEAQ. CDR3 bases: TGTGCCAGCAGCTTAGGACAGGGGGCGAACACTGAAGCTTTCTTT. It encodes CASSLGQGANTEAFF.

The chain links TRBV28 to TRBJ1-4; TRBD1 might be the D (5 bases). Trimming took 7 bases from V and 8 from J, leaving 17 bases between them. Germline assignment: CDR1 MDHEN and CDR2 SYDVKM. CDR3 length: 14 residues. In DNA, the CDR3 is TGTGCCAGCACTCCCATTGGGGGGATGGAAAAACTGTTTTTT. Translation gives CASTPIGGMEKLFF.